The TCR beta chain described here comes from a study of radiotherapy plus CTLA-4 blockade in lung cancer. Study-level points and caveats: Tumor-derived TCR clones expanded in blood after radiotherapy plus ipilimumab.

As concerns this clone: Its target is not known.

CDR3 length: 13 amino acids. Germline values: CDR1 SEHNR, CDR2 FQNEAQ (reference sequence). V lost 7 bases, J lost 7 bases, and 14 bases lay in between. Enrolled patients, whose metastatic non-small-cell lung cancer was chemo-refractory, received focal radiation plus CTLA-4 blockade with ipilimumab. Here immunoSEQ multiplex PCR was the method, and the copy in TCRdb shows in-frame clones only, minus some. This table has around 85,000 clones, about 86% appearing once. The specimen comprised peripheral blood, sampled from a patient treated with radiotherapy plus ipilimumab. This receptor was identified in a human donor with non-small cell lung cancer who had a partial response to radiotherapy plus ipilimumab. The rearrangement links TRBV7-9 to TRBJ1-5; D is undetermined. In DNA, the CDR3 is TGTGCCAGCACCCCAGGCCCCGGCCAGCCCCAGCATTTT. Amino acids: CASTPGPGQPQHF.